This TCR beta chain was found in a study of T cell clones after liver transplantation. The assay was immunoSEQ multiplex PCR, and TCRdb's table has in-frame clones only and misses some. The sample shows roughly 120,000 clones, just over 90% of them seen only once. V shed 4 bases and J shed 3 bases, with 4 bases lying between them. Per the germline V gene, CDR1 is MDHEN and CDR2 is SYDVKM. The CDR3 is 11 residues long. The rearrangement uses TRBV28 and TRBJ2-7; D not certain. This receptor was identified in a human patient who received a liver transplant. Among the T cells, some may be from the graft donor. Sequenced here: CD4+ T cells from blood, sampled 12 months after liver transplant. The CDR3 here is CASSYNYEQYF. CDR3 bases: TGTGCCAGCAGTTACAACTACGAGCAGTACTTC.